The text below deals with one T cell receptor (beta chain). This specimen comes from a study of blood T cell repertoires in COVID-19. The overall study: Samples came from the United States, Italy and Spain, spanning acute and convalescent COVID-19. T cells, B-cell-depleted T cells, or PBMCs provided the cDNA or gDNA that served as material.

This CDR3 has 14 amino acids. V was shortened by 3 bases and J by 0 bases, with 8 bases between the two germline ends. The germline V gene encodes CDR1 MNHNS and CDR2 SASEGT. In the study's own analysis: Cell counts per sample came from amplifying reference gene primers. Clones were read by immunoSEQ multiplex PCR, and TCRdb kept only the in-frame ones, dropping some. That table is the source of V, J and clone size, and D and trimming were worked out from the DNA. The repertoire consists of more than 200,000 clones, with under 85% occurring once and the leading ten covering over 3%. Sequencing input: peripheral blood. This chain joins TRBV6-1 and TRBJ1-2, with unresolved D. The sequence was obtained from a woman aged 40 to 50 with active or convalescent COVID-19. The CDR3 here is CASSEMEANYGYTF. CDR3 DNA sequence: TGTGCCAGCAGTGAGATGGAGGCTAACTATGGCTACACCTTC.